This TCR beta chain was found in a study of human T cells and chemical hapten exposure. Time point here: patch test 1, 2 weeks after DPC sensitization. Treatment in this sample: therapeutic diphenylcyclopropenone sensitization with weekly scalp DPC. TCRdb ran MiXCR on the RACE reads and lists one entry per CDR3 protein. The table records about 340,000 distinct CDR3 sequences, approximately 6.3% of them present only once. This clonotype was seen ten or more times. This TCR derives from a young woman with alopecia areata. Some clones in this sample may be carry-over from other donors' samples. The material was whole blood, obtained in connection with sensitization to the hapten diphenylcyclopropenone (DPC).

CDR3 in amino acids: CASSLAGGNIQYF. DNA for the CDR3: TGTGCCAGCAGCTTAGCAGGGGGGAACATTCAGTACTTC. The rearrangement links TRBV7-9 to TRBJ2-4, with D tentatively TRBD1 or TRBD2 (6 bases each). The CDR3 extends over 13 amino acids. CDR1 SEHNR and CDR2 FQNEAQ come from the germline V gene (reference sequence). V shed 0 bases and J shed 7 bases, with 7 bases lying between them.